This T cell receptor beta chain was captured by sequencing in a study of CD8+ T cells in alopecia areata listed by TCRdb under 2018. Notes on the research overall: The treated patients took part in an open-label pilot trial in which moderate-to-severe alopecia areata was treated with oral tofacitinib at 5 to 10 mg twice daily. Patients on tofacitinib were biopsied at baseline and after 4 and 24 weeks of treatment, and several of the patients also had a later scalp biopsy. Tofacitinib was given for 6 to 18 months, followed by 6 months of follow-up off drug to assess delayed response and recurrence. Clonality in the scalp was compared among normal scalp (n=4), patchy alopecia areata scalp (n=8), and alopecia totalis/universalis scalp (n=8). TCRbeta CDR3 regions were amplified by immunoSEQ multiplex PCR using 35 Vbeta forward and 13 Jbeta reverse primers. In both human patients and the C3H/HeJ mouse model, the study applied high-throughput TCRbeta sequencing to look at T cell clonal expansion in alopecia areata. RNA was extracted with the PAXgene miRNA kit for fixed scalp, the miRNeasy kit for PBMCs, and the RNeasy kit for mouse skin. In humans, TCRbeta sequencing was performed on scalp tissue and on sorted CD4+ and CD8+ peripheral blood T cells from healthy controls and from patients with patchy or totalis/universalis alopecia areata. The full study reports these points: Compared with normal scalp, lesional scalp, particularly in alopecia totalis/universalis, had higher clonality and more expanded CD8+ clones, which suggests antigenic drive. Resident alphabeta T cells in normal human skin are also sequenced, complicating scalp TCR repertoire analysis, unlike mouse skin dominated by gammadelta T cells. Shared TCR sequences between patients were less evident than in mice, which may be partly attributable to HLA diversity in the patient population.

From alopecia areata patients, peripheral blood was collected along with lesional scalp punch biopsies. PBMCs were isolated by density centrifugation and stained for CD3, CD4 and CD8, and CD4+ and CD8+ T cells were sorted on a FACSAria. Library prep was done by the immunoSEQ multiplex PCR assay. For TCR sequencing, RNA was extracted from every sample and reverse transcribed into cDNA to serve as template. SuperScript III was used for first-strand cDNA synthesis, primed with a 2:1 mix of oligo-dT and random hexamers. A synthetic immune receptor repertoire was used to assess amplification bias, and residual bias was removed computationally. Regarding the original processing steps: Raw reads were preprocessed to remove errors, and CDR3 was defined by IMGT conventions from the conserved cysteine to phenylalanine. To get clonality, Shannon entropy was normalized by log2 of the number of productive unique TCRs and the result was subtracted from 1. Scalp TCRbeta sequences were cross-referenced with sorted blood CD4 and CD8 repertoires so that the CD4 or CD8 identity of scalp clones could be inferred. TCRdb took this table from immuneACCESS and kept in-frame rearrangements with V and J called. Such tables lack part of the clones; where checked against another copy, unresolved V genes explain under half of the gap, and the rest is unexplained. The DNA gave D and trimming, while V, J and clone size come from that table. The sample has 90,000 to 150,000 clones on record, around two fifths of them singletons. The top ten clones comprise roughly 3.3% of the sample.

As for this clone: Its antigen remains undetermined. Base qualities are not recorded, but no much larger clone differs from it by a single base.

From the cysteine up to the phenylalanine, the CDR3 has a length of 15 residues. Just CDR3 DNA is preserved here, 45 bases in frame from base 1. At the junction V is shortened by 7 bases and J by 7 bases; bases outside the gene matches: 13. The germline V gene (reference sequence) specifies LNHDA as CDR1 and SQIVND as CDR2. The specimen was CD4+ T cells sorted from blood. The clonotype originates from a human donor with alopecia areata. The chain links TRBV19 with TRBJ1-2; 9 junctional bases match TRBD1. The DNA is TGTGCCAGTACCTACCTGGGACAGGGTTTGATTGGCTACACCTTC. Translated, it gives CASTYLGQGLIGYTF.